This T cell receptor (beta chain) derives from a study of control samples from healthy donors and cancer patients. Assay: immunoSEQ multiplex PCR; the TCRdb copy retains only in-frame clones and omits some. In the table there are about 57,000 clones, approximately 90% of which are singletons. Trimming removed 3 bases from V and 0 bases from J, with 5 bases in between. Germline CDR1 reads MNHEY; CDR2 reads SMNVEV (reference sequence). The CDR3 covers 13 residues. In its sample, this clone was seen once. This TCR came from a man aged 25 to 45 with colorectal cancer. Sequenced material: PBMCs. The chain links TRBV27 to TRBJ1-1; D is uncertain. The CDR3 sequence is CASSFRLNTEAFF. CDR3 coding DNA: TGTGCCAGCAGTTTTCGGCTGAACACTGAAGCTTTCTTT.